The 23 T cell receptor beta chains given below trace back to one sample, sequenced in a study of T cells in Graves' hyperthyroidism and ophthalmopathy. The investigators amplified TCR beta CDR3 regions from RNA transcripts. A set of HTBI primers served as the primers for a first-round RT-PCR of the TCR CDR3. TCRdb ran MiXCR on the multiplex PCR reads and lists one entry per CDR3 protein. The sample has 640,000 or so distinct CDR3 sequences; roughly 14% are singletons. The sample was blood. The receptors shown here come from a woman between 40 and 50 years old with Graves' ophthalmopathy.

This clonotype was detected many times. V and J are TRBV30 and TRBJ2-2; the D is unclear. With 2 bases removed from V and 5 bases from J, the gap between germline ends came to 6 bases. The CDR3 runs to 12 residues. Germline CDR1 reads GTSNPN; CDR2 reads SVGIG (reference sequence). CDR3 protein: CAWSHQTGELFF. The CDR3 DNA follows: TGTGCCTGGAGTCACCAGACCGGGGAGCTGTTTTTT. Variable domain in full (rest from reference TRBV30 and TRBJ2-2): SQTIHQWPATLVQPVGSPLSLECTVEGTSNPNLYWYRQAAGRGLQLLFYSVGIGQISSEVPQNLSASRPQDRQFILSSKKLLLSDSGFYLCAWSHQTGELFFGEGSRLTVL.

The chain links TRBV28 to TRBJ1-1, with 7 bases matching TRBD1. Germline trimming cut 10 bases from V and 4 bases from J; bases unmatched to any gene: 18. Germline V gene lookup returns CDR1 MDHEN and CDR2 SYDVKM. This CDR3 has 16 amino acids. In DNA, the CDR3 is TGTGCCACCGATTCCCAGGACAGGCTTATACGCACTGAAGCTTTCTTT. It translates to CATDSQDRLIRTEAFF.

The table lists this clonotype with many counts. The chain employs TRBV20-1 and TRBJ2-7; 8 nucleotides match TRBD2. This CDR3 is built from 17 residues. In germline, CDR1 is DFQATT, CDR2 SNEGSKA (reference sequence). V dropped 4 bases and J dropped 2; count of bases not matched to a gene: 16. CDR3 sequence reads: CSANSPAGTSTPYEQYF. CDR3 DNA: TGCAGTGCTAATAGCCCCGCCGGGACTAGTACACCCTACGAGCAGTACTTC.

This clonotype showed up many times. V is TRBV6-5 and J is TRBJ2-7; possibly TRBD1 for D (5 bases). Germline lookup yields CDR1 MNHEY and CDR2 SVGAGI. The CDR3 runs 15 residues. V was cut by 4 bases and J by 1 base, with 14 bases left in between. The CDR3 nucleotides are TGTGCCAGCAGTTCAGAGCGACAGATTTCCTACGAGCAGTACTTC. Its translation is CASSSERQISYEQYF.

This clonotype has ten or more counts. V gene TRBV29-1 combines with J gene TRBJ1-2; D might be TRBD1 (6 bases). Germline V gene data show CDR1 as SQVTM and CDR2 as ANQGSEA. This CDR3 region has 14 residues. The V end was cut by 4 bases, the J end by 4 bases, with 16 bases between. The CDR3 spells CSVVPVGTFYGYTF. The CDR3 DNA is TGCAGCGTTGTGCCGGTTGGGACATTCTATGGCTACACCTTC.

The chain links TRBV6-5 to TRBJ2-2; D tentatively fits TRBD1 or TRBD2 (5 bases each). The CDR3 has 13 residues. Trimming took 5 bases from V and 7 from J, leaving 11 bases between them. Germline-derived CDR1 and CDR2 are MNHEY and SVGAGI. CDR3 nucleotides: TGTGCCAGCAGTATACCGGGACGCGGGGAGCTGTTTTTT. Residues: CASSIPGRGELFF.

This clonotype was observed at least ten times. The chain couples TRBV10-3 to TRBJ1-6, with 7 nucleotides matching TRBD1. The V gene end was trimmed by 2 bases and the J gene end by 12 bases; junction bases not matched to a gene: 7. The CDR3 covers 14 residues. Germline V gives CDR1 ENHRY, CDR2 SYGVKD. CDR3 sequence: CAISETDRAKPLHF. The CDR3, as DNA: TGTGCCATCAGTGAGACCGACAGGGCAAAACCCCTCCACTTT.

This clonotype has just a few counts. The gene calls are TRBV11-3 and TRBJ1-1, with 7 bases lining up with TRBD1. Looked up from germline, CDR1 is SGHNT and CDR2 is YENEEA. J was trimmed by 12 bases and V by 0 bases; bases with no gene match: 7. The length of the CDR3 is 13 residues. The DNA of the CDR3 is TGTGCCAGCAGCTTAGACAAAACAGGGGAGACTTTCTTT. Its translation: CASSLDKTGETFF.

As concerns this clonotype: Germline is not matched at one junction end, which may reflect a read error. This chain uses TRBV20-1 with TRBJ1-1; D not resolved. CDR1 is DFQATT, CDR2 SNEGSKA, per germline (reference sequence). The CDR3 totals 11 residues. The CDR3 DNA follows: TGCAGTGCCAGAGGAGAGGTGACAGCTTTCTTT. Its translation is CSARGEVTAFF.

This clonotype was recorded at least ten times. The chain combines TRBV10-3 with TRBJ1-2; perhaps TRBD1 as D (6 bases). From germline, CDR1 is ENHRY and CDR2 SYGVKD. This CDR3 spans 13 amino acids. Trimming pared 4 bases from V and 8 bases from J, leaving 14 bases between. CDR3 coding DNA: TGTGCCATCAGTGGCGAAAACAGGGCCGGCTACACCTTC. Its translation: CAISGENRAGYTF.

V and J are TRBV20-1 and TRBJ2-7; TRBD2 might be the D (6 bases). Germline V gene lookup returns CDR1 DFQATT and CDR2 SNEGSKA (reference sequence). This CDR3 has 15 residues. V was clipped by 5 bases and J by 1 base, with 18 bases between them. CDR3 DNA sequence: TGCAGTGCTCCCAGTAGCGGAGAAGGATCCTACGAGCAGTACTTC. Encoded protein: CSAPSSGEGSYEQYF.

V and J are TRBV11-2 and TRBJ2-7; D is possibly TRBD1 (6 bases). The V gene's germline CDR1 is SGHAT and CDR2 FQNNGV. There are 13 residues in the CDR3. The V and J ends lost 5 bases and 3 bases respectively, with 11 bases between them. The CDR3 DNA sequence: TGTGCCAGCAGCCCAGGGGATGGCTACGAGCAGTACTTC. This encodes CASSPGDGYEQYF.

V and J are TRBV25-1 and TRBJ2-2; tentatively, D is TRBD2 (6 bases). This CDR3 spans 15 amino acids. The germline V gene encodes CDR1 MGHDK and CDR2 SYGVNS. The ends were cut back, 6 bases at V and 7 bases at J, with 18 bases in the middle. This chain's CDR3 is CASSSWREFIGELFF. The CDR3, as DNA: TGTGCCAGCAGCTCTTGGAGGGAGTTTATCGGGGAGCTGTTTTTT.

CDR3 in DNA: TGTGCCAGCAGCGTAGACGCTAGCGGCTATACCGGGGAGCTGTTTTTT. Translating it yields CASSVDASGYTGELFF. This chain joins TRBV9 and TRBJ2-2; 7 bases fit TRBD2. The CDR3 spans 16 residues. V trimming: 0 bases; J trimming: 5 bases; junction bases outside the gene matches: 7. Germline values: CDR1 SGDLS, CDR2 YYNGEE. Full variable domain (outside the CDR3, taken from reference TRBV9 and TRBJ2-2): DSGVTQTPKHLITATGQRVTLRCSPRSGDLSVYWYQQSLDQGLQFLIQYYNGEERAKGNILERFSAQQFPDLHSELNLSSLELGDSALYFCASSVDASGYTGELFFGEGSRLTVL.

There are many counts of this clonotype. One end of the junction does not line up with germline, which may come from a read error. The chain couples TRBV12-3 or TRBV12-4 to TRBJ1-3; tentative D call: TRBD1 (5 bases). The length of the CDR3 is 16 residues. CDR3 sequence reads: CTSSLSTPGSGNTIYF. The CDR3 region has the DNA TGTACCAGCAGTCTCTCAACCCCAGGGAGCGGAAACACCATATATTTT.

The chain uses TRBV27 and TRBJ2-7; TRBD2 matches at 13 bases. V lost 3 bases, J lost 9 bases, and 5 bases stayed unmatched. The CDR3 runs 14 residues. In germline, CDR1 is MNHEY, CDR2 SMNVEV (reference sequence). In DNA, the CDR3 is TGTGCCAGCAGTTTCCTGGGACTAGCGGGACTGCAGTACTTC. This sequence encodes CASSFLGLAGLQYF.

V and J are TRBV6-5 and TRBJ1-5; 7 bases agree with TRBD1. Germline CDR1 and CDR2: MNHEY and SVGAGI. Losses at the gene ends were 4 bases for V and 3 bases for J; bases not matched to a gene: 3. The CDR3 covers 14 residues. CDR3 region: CASSWQGVNQPQHF. CDR3 in DNA: TGTGCCAGCAGTTGGCAGGGGGTCAATCAGCCCCAGCATTTT.

This clonotype occurred a few times. CDR3 in amino acids: CASSPWGKGQETQYF. DNA of the CDR3: TGTGCCAGTAGTCCCTGGGGTAAGGGGCAAGAGACCCAGTACTTC. The chain couples TRBV19 to TRBJ2-5; TRBD1 is a possible D gene (5 bases). Germline V gene data show CDR1 as LNHDA and CDR2 as SQIVND (reference sequence). The CDR3 is made up of 15 amino acids. V shed 5 bases and J shed 2 bases, with 15 bases lying between them.

This clonotype was observed a single time. One end of the junction varies from germline; a read error may be responsible. The V gene is TRBV11-3, the J gene TRBJ2-3; D not certain. CDR1 SGHNT and CDR2 YENEEA come from the germline V gene. The CDR3 loop spans 12 amino acids. The CDR3 coding sequence is TGTGTCAGCAGCCGACGATCAGATACGCAGTATTTT. Its translation is CVSSRRSDTQYF.

This clonotype was found many times. The chain has TRBV4-1 and TRBJ2-7; D ambiguous. Germline lookup yields CDR1 MGHRA and CDR2 YSYEKL. The CDR3 has 15 residues. V lost 0 bases, J lost 0 bases, and 9 bases lay in between. CDR3 nucleotides: TGCGCCAGCAGCCAAGACTCGACGGACTCCTACGAGCAGTACTTC. Protein: CASSQDSTDSYEQYF.

The V gene is TRBV11-2, the J gene TRBJ1-2; the match to TRBD1 covers 8 bases. The germline gives CDR1 SGHAT, CDR2 FQNNGV. J gave up 8 bases and V 10 bases, and 12 bases lay outside the gene matches. This CDR3 has 13 amino acids. CDR3: CANSDRGMGGYTF. The CDR3 nucleotides read TGTGCCAACAGTGACAGGGGAATGGGAGGCTACACCTTC.

As to this clonotype: A much larger clone lies one base from this, so it may be a read error. J is TRBJ1-2 and V is TRBV12-3 or TRBV12-4; no definite D call. The CDR3 is 14 amino acids. The CDR3 protein is CASSLHGPNYVYTF. The CDR3 DNA sequence: TGTGCCAGCAGTTTGCATGGGCCAAACTATGTCTACACCTTC.

This clonotype was seen ten or more times. This chain joins TRBV27 and TRBJ2-2; the D is unclear. V lost 2 bases, J lost 4 bases, and 11 bases lay in between. The germline gives CDR1 MNHEY, CDR2 SMNVEV (reference sequence). This CDR3 is built from 15 residues. This CDR3 is CASSLLPLGTGELFF. The CDR3 DNA is TGTGCCAGCAGTTTACTCCCTTTAGGCACCGGGGAGCTGTTTTTT.